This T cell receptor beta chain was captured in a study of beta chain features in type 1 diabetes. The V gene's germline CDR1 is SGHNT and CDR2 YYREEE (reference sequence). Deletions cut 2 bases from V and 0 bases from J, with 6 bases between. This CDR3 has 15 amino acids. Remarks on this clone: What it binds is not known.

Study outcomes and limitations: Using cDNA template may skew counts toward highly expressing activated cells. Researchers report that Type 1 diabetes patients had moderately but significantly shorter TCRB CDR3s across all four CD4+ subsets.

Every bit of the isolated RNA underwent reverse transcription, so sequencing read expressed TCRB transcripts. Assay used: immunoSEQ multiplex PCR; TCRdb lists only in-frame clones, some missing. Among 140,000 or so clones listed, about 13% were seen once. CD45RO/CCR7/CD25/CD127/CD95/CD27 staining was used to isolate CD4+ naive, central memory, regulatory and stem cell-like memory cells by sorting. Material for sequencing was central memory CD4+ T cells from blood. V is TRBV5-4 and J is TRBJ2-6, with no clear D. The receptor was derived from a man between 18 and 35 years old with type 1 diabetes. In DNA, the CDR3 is TGTGCCAGCAGCTTAGTGGGCTCTGGGGCCAACGTCCTGACTTTC. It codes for CASSLVGSGANVLTF.